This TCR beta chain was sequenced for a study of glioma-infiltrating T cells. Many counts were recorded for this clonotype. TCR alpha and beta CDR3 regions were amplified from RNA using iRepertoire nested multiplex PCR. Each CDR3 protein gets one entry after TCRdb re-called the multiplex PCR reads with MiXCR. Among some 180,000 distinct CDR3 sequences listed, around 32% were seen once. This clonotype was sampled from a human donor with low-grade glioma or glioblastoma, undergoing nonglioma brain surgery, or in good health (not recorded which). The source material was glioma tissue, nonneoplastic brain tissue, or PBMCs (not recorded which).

CDR3 sequence (DNA): TGCAGTGCCCTACCTAGCGGGGGTTACAATGAGCAGTTCTTC. This sequence encodes CSALPSGGYNEQFF. This chain links TRBV20-1 with TRBJ2-1; TRBD2 aligns across 10 bases. Germline CDR1 and CDR2: DFQATT and SNEGSKA (reference sequence). The CDR3 has 14 amino acids. The ends lost 6 bases at V and 4 bases at J; junction bases unmatched: 6.